This TCR beta chain was found in a study of blood T cell repertoires in COVID-19. The V end lost 5 bases, the J end lost 6 bases, and 19 bases lay between the germline ends. CDR1 is LNHDA, CDR2 SQIVND, per germline (reference sequence). The CDR3 extends over 15 amino acids. Profiling relied on immunoSEQ multiplex PCR, and the TCRdb table lists in-frame clones only, not all of them. The table shows under 300,000 clones, with approximately 90% occurring only once. This sequence joins TRBV19 and TRBJ1-2, with no clear D. The sequencing sample was made of PBMCs or T cells enriched from blood (not recorded which). The source is a woman aged 35 to 49 with acute COVID-19. The CDR3 DNA is TGTGCCAGTAGTGGAGGGAATAAAGTAGTAGATGGCTACACCTTC. Translation: CASSGGNKVVDGYTF. Combining the CDR3 with reference TRBV19 and TRBJ1-2 gives the whole variable domain DGGITQSPKYLFRKEGQNVTLSCEQNLNHDAMYWYRQDPGQGLRLIYYSQIVNDFQKGDIAEGYSVSREKKESFPLTVTSAQKNPTAFYLCASSGGNKVVDGYTFGSGTRLTVV.